Shown below are 7 T cell receptor beta chains from a single sample sequenced in a study of blood T cell repertoires in COVID-19. The protocol was immunoSEQ multiplex PCR, while the TCRdb copy is restricted to in-frame clones and leaves out a portion. The repertoire holds fewer than 350,000 clones, with approximately 86% as singletons. The source material was peripheral blood. The receptors were sampled from a woman between 65 and 79 years old with COVID-19, enrolled during active disease.

The chain combines TRBV3-1 (or the pseudogene TRBV3-2) with TRBJ2-7; 8 bases line up with TRBD1. Trimming removed 4 bases from V and 6 bases from J; junction bases left unmatched: 2. Germline V gives CDR1 LGHDT, CDR2 YNNKEL (reference sequence). The CDR3 is made up of 12 amino acids. CDR3 coding DNA: TGTGCCAGCAGCCGCGGGACAGGCGAGCAGTACTTC. The encoded protein is CASSRGTGEQYF.

V is TRBV7-2 and J is TRBJ2-6, with 8 bases that match TRBD1. CDR1 is SGHTA and CDR2 is FQGNSA in the germline V gene. CDR3 length: 16 amino acids. Losses at the gene ends were 5 bases for V and 2 bases for J; bases not matched to a gene: 5. The chain's CDR3 is CASSPMDRAGANVLTF. CDR3 DNA: TGTGCCAGCAGCCCAATGGACAGGGCTGGGGCCAACGTCCTGACTTTC.

The chain combines TRBV2 with TRBJ2-5; 7 nucleotides line up with TRBD2. The CDR3 has 15 residues. Germline V gives CDR1 SNHLY, CDR2 FYNNEI. The trim removed 7 bases at V and 1 base at J, leaving 9 bases unmatched. CDR3 coding DNA: TGTGCCAGCATTCTGGGCGGGGGACTCCAAGAGACCCAGTACTTC. Its protein product is CASILGGGLQETQYF.

The chain employs TRBV6-5 and TRBJ2-2; TRBD1 matches at 9 bases. V was pared by 7 bases and J by 6 bases, with 9 bases of the junction left unmatched. The CDR3 spans 15 residues. Germline V gene sequence: CDR1 MNHEY, CDR2 SVGAGI. CDR3 amino acids: CASTPWTGVPGELFF. CDR3 nucleotides: TGTGCCAGCACCCCCTGGACAGGGGTCCCCGGGGAGCTGTTTTTT.

V and J are TRBV5-1 and TRBJ2-5; TRBD1 is a possible D gene (6 bases). The V gene's germline CDR1 is SGHRS and CDR2 YFSETQ. Trimming left V 4 bases short and J 2 bases short, with 15 bases between. The CDR3 runs 15 residues. CDR3 residues: CASSKNRVSQETQYF. CDR3 coding DNA: TGCGCCAGCAGCAAAAACAGGGTATCACAAGAGACCCAGTACTTC.

In its sample, this clone was seen a few times. The rearrangement uses TRBV4-1 and TRBJ2-5; TRBD2 agrees at 7 bases. Germline assignment: CDR1 MGHRA and CDR2 YSYEKL. The CDR3 sequence is 16 residues long. The V and J ends lost 1 base and 4 bases, in that order; junction bases with no gene match: 9. The CDR3, as DNA: TGCGCCAGCAGCCAAGTTGAGGGGCGCGGGAGAGAGACCCAGTACTTC. Translation: CASSQVEGRGRETQYF.

Only one count was recorded for this clone. The chain carries TRBV6-2 or TRBV6-3 and TRBJ1-5; perhaps TRBD1 as D (6 bases). The CDR3 has 14 amino acids. V was shortened by 6 bases and J by 4 bases, with 13 bases between the two germline ends. From germline, CDR1 is MNHEY and CDR2 SVGEGT. CDR3 in DNA: TGTGCCAGCAGCTCCGGACAGCTTAATCAGCCCCAGCATTTT. Translated: CASSSGQLNQPQHF.